One T cell receptor beta chain is described in this entry. The antigen is not known. Produced via immunoSEQ multiplex PCR; TCRdb's table is partial and in-frame only. The profile covers about 160,000 clones, with 88% appearing a single time and about 4.3% taken by the ten largest. The data stem from a study of T cell responses to AZD1222 COVID-19 vaccine. Study outcomes and limitations: Targets within unmutated variant regions were reportedly found for nearly half of spike-specific TCRs.

This clonotype was sampled from an adult who received the AZD1222 COVID-19 vaccine. Specimen: peripheral blood, collected 28 days after the second AZD1222 dose.

The CDR3 is CASSTFVSGELFF. CDR3 bases: TGTGCCAGTAGTACCTTTGTCTCCGGGGAGCTGTTTTTT. The chain is built from TRBV19 and TRBJ2-2, with D hard to call. The CDR3 consists of 13 residues. CDR1 is LNHDA, CDR2 SQIVND, per germline (reference sequence). V gave up 4 bases and J gave up 6 bases, with 9 bases separating them.